The 15 T cell receptor beta chains listed next were all sequenced from one sample in a study of a mutant IDH1 vaccine in newly diagnosed glioma. Sequencing was performed with immunoSEQ multiplex PCR; in TCRdb, only in-frame clones are kept and a portion is missing. Among some 95,000 clones, around 80% were seen once, and the ten largest hold roughly 7%. Stated time point: baseline, week 1 (first vaccination visit). The treatment here: pre-vaccination baseline after standard-of-care therapy. This specimen was PBMCs, taken from a glioma patient treated with radiotherapy, temozolomide or both. The receptors were gathered from a man aged 40-49 years with glioma.

This clone has only a few counts. The chain combines TRBV15 with TRBJ1-1; TRBD1 matches 9 bases. Germline values: CDR1 LNHNV, CDR2 YYDKDF (reference sequence). V was pared by 6 bases and J by 4 bases, with 3 bases of the junction left unmatched. This CDR3 has 13 residues. Here the CDR3 DNA reads TGTGCCACCAGTCCGACAGGGGGCACTGAAGCTTTCTTT. Its protein product is CATSPTGGTEAFF.

This rearrangement joins TRBV19 to TRBJ2-1; D remains ambiguous. The CDR3 covers 13 residues. Germline V gives CDR1 LNHDA, CDR2 SQIVND (reference sequence). Trimming shortened V by 2 bases and J by 6 bases, and 8 bases separated the two germline ends. In nucleotides, the CDR3 is TGTGCCAGTAGTATATGGGGTCCCAATGAGCAGTTCTTC. Its translation is CASSIWGPNEQFF.

Details on this clone: Compared with germline, one end of the junction differs, possibly owing to a read error. V usage is TRBV5-4 and J usage is TRBJ2-1; 8 nucleotides line up with TRBD1. In germline, CDR1 is SGHNT, CDR2 YYREEE (reference sequence). This CDR3 has 12 amino acids. The CDR3 DNA reads TGTGCCAGCACCCTGCCTCCGGGACAGGCTCTCTTC. This encodes CASTLPPGQALF.

The CDR3 DNA follows: TGTGCCAGCAGCTTAGGGAGAATGACTAATGAAAAACTGTTTTTT. As protein: CASSLGRMTNEKLFF. The chain couples TRBV11-2 to TRBJ1-4; D not resolved. The V gene's germline CDR1 is SGHAT and CDR2 FQNNGV. Trimming cost V 1 base and J 2 bases, with 8 bases left between them. The CDR3 length is 15 residues. Complete variable domain (other parts from reference TRBV11-2 and TRBJ1-4): EAGVAQSPRYKIIEKRQSVAFWCNPISGHATLYWYQQILGQGPKLLIQFQNNGVVDDSQLPKDRFSAERLKGVDSTLKIQPAKLEDSAVYLCASSLGRMTNEKLFFGSGTQLSVL.

By share, this clone counts as medium-sized (0.01 to 0.1%). The V and J genes are TRBV6-5 and TRBJ2-5; 7 bases match TRBD1. J gave up 4 bases and V 6 bases, and 11 bases lay outside the gene matches. This CDR3 comprises 15 residues. CDR1 is MNHEY, CDR2 SVGAGI, per germline. The CDR3 spells CASSPSGTAPETQYF. The CDR3 DNA reads TGTGCCAGCAGCCCATCCGGGACAGCCCCAGAGACCCAGTACTTC.

Only one count was recorded for this clone. The chain combines TRBV7-9 with TRBJ2-7; perhaps TRBD2 as D (5 bases). The CDR3 covers 14 residues. Germline CDR1 reads SEHNR; CDR2 reads FQNEAQ (reference sequence). Trimming took 3 bases from V and 1 from J, leaving 10 bases between them. The CDR3 coding sequence is TGTGCCAGCAGCTTGAGGGCGGTTTCCTACGAGCAGTACTTC. This sequence encodes CASSLRAVSYEQYF.

This chain links TRBV7-8 with TRBJ2-7, with 10 bases lining up with TRBD1. This CDR3 has 14 residues. CDR1 and CDR2 (germline): SGHVS, FQNEAQ. The V and J ends lost 1 base and 4 bases, in that order; junction bases with no gene match: 1. CDR3 amino acids: CASSLGDRGYEQYF. CDR3 sequence (DNA): TGTGCCAGCAGCTTAGGGGACAGGGGTTACGAGCAGTACTTC.

The chain has TRBV30 and TRBJ1-2; D unclear. This CDR3 has 12 residues. Germline V CDR1 and CDR2: GTSNPN, SVGIG (reference sequence). V lost 5 bases, J lost 1 base, and 8 bases lay in between. The CDR3 bases are TGTGCCTGGGAGGACCGTAACTATGGCTACACCTTC. Translation: CAWEDRNYGYTF.

This clone occurred once. V gene TRBV5-1 combines with J gene TRBJ2-7; weak D call: TRBD1 (5 bases). Germline assignment: CDR1 SGHRS and CDR2 YFSETQ. V dropped 0 bases and J dropped 2 bases, with 12 bases sitting between them. This CDR3 spans 15 amino acids. The CDR3 protein is CASSLVGATTYEQYF. DNA of the CDR3: TGCGCCAGCAGCTTGGTAGGGGCGACGACCTACGAGCAGTACTTC.

The J gene is TRBJ1-2, the V gene TRBV7-8, with 10 bases fitting TRBD1. CDR1 is SGHVS, CDR2 FQNEAQ, per germline. With 1 base clipped from V and 6 bases from J, the junction kept 8 bases outside the gene matches. The CDR3 loop spans 16 amino acids. The chain's CDR3 is CASSLGGQGLLDGYTF. As DNA, the CDR3 is TGTGCCAGCAGCTTAGGGGGACAGGGGTTATTGGATGGCTACACCTTC.

The chain recombines TRBV7-2 with TRBJ2-7; D could derive from TRBD1 or TRBD2 (5 bases each). CDR1 and CDR2 from the germline V gene are SGHTA and FQGNSA. The CDR3 contains 14 residues. Trimming stripped 4 bases from V and 4 bases from J, with 14 bases between. CDR3 loop: CASSSRDRRYEQYF. The CDR3 region has the DNA TGTGCCAGCAGCTCGAGGGACCGCCGGTACGAGCAGTACTTC.

V usage is TRBV27 and J usage is TRBJ1-5; maybe TRBD1 (6 bases). This CDR3 comprises 12 residues. Germline CDR1 reads MNHEY; CDR2 reads SMNVEV (reference sequence). The germline V and J ends were trimmed by 5 bases and 6 bases, with 8 bases remaining between them. CDR3 sequence (DNA): TGTGCCAGCAGTCCGACAGGTCAGCCCCAGCATTTT. This sequence encodes CASSPTGQPQHF.

The V and J genes are TRBV4-3 and TRBJ2-3, with a tentative D call TRBD1 (6 bases). The germline gives CDR1 LGHNA, CDR2 YSLEER. V was pared by 2 bases and J by 2 bases, with 11 bases between. This CDR3 has 15 amino acids. The DNA of the CDR3 is TGCGCCAGCAGCCAACAACAGGGTTCCACAGATACGCAGTATTTT. It codes for CASSQQQGSTDTQYF.

This rearrangement joins TRBV4-3 to TRBJ1-1, with D maybe TRBD1 (6 bases). The germline V and J ends were trimmed by 1 base and 10 bases, with 16 bases remaining between them. CDR1 and CDR2 (germline): LGHNA, YSLEER. The CDR3 runs to 14 residues. CDR3 bases: TGCGCCAGCAGCCAAGGCAGCAGGGGAGATGTAGCTTTCTTT. This codes for CASSQGSRGDVAFF.

CDR3: CASSYSNRGSNQPQHF. CDR3 sequence (DNA): TGTGCCAGCAGTTACTCGAATAGGGGTAGCAATCAGCCCCAGCATTTT. V gene TRBV6-6 combines with J gene TRBJ1-5; tentatively, D is TRBD1 (5 bases). Trimming removed 0 bases from V and 0 bases from J, with 9 bases in between. The germline CDR1 and CDR2 sequences are MNHNY and SVGAGI (reference sequence). The CDR3 runs to 16 residues.